This T cell receptor (beta chain) was sequenced for a study of shared clonotypes between healthy human individuals. In the study overall: Donors had three CD4 naive, three CD4 memory, two CD8 naive and one CD8 memory plate apiece. Study-level points and caveats: With several donors compared, approximately 5.5% of naive CD4 clonotypes were shared.

V gave up 1 base and J gave up 0 bases; unmatched junction bases: 3. Looked up from germline, CDR1 is MGHRA and CDR2 is YSYEKL. The CDR3 is 18 residues long. As to this clone: Its antigen is as yet unknown.

Positive CCR7 selection of CD45RO-negative cells yielded the naive CD8 cells, and terminally differentiated effector memory CD45RA+ cells were excluded. The assay was immunoSEQ multiplex PCR, and TCRdb's table has in-frame clones only and misses some. Here the sample spans hundreds of thousands of clones, approximately 96% being singletons. The J gene is TRBJ2-3, the V gene TRBV4-1; 14 nucleotides align to TRBD2. The receptor comes from a woman in her thirties in good health. Material for sequencing was naive CD8+ T cells sorted from blood. The CDR3 sequence is CASSQGTSGRPSTDTQYF. The CDR3 nucleotides read TGCGCCAGCAGCCAAGGGACTAGCGGGAGGCCAAGCACAGATACGCAGTATTTT.